This is a list of T cell receptor beta chains from one sample in a study of shared clonotypes between healthy human individuals. The data were produced by immunoSEQ multiplex PCR, yet TCRdb's version contains in-frame clones alone and is incomplete. The sample lists a few hundred thousand clones; 65% to 70% were seen once. The sequencing input was memory CD4+ T cells sorted from blood. The receptors were sampled from a young man in good health. The CDR3 runs from the conserved cysteine through the conserved F or W. The order of the fields is D gene, J gene, clone size, V gene, CDR3 protein, CDR3 DNA. A D gene is named only where the DNA matches it firmly. Some rows have no size entry. The others give once, few or many, or a class for an expanded clone.

d_gene: TRBD2
j_gene: TRBJ2-1
abundance: once
v_gene: TRBV5-1
CDR3aa: CASSPNPSGSYNEQFF
CDR3nt: TGCGCCAGCAGCCCGAATCCTAGCGGGAGCTACAATGAGCAGTTCTTC

d_gene: -
j_gene: TRBJ1-1
abundance: -
v_gene: TRBV5-1
CDR3aa: CASSSGGTEAFF
CDR3nt: TGCGCCAGCAGCTCGGGGGGAACTGAAGCTTTCTTT

d_gene: -
j_gene: TRBJ2-1
abundance: -
v_gene: TRBV14
CDR3aa: CASSPGTRGEQFF
CDR3nt: TGTGCCAGCAGCCCCGGGACCAGAGGTGAGCAGTTCTTC

d_gene: -
j_gene: TRBJ2-3
abundance: few
v_gene: TRBV29-1
CDR3aa: CSVDHGVVQYF
CDR3nt: TGCAGCGTTGACCACGGCGTGGTGCAGTATTTT

d_gene: -
j_gene: TRBJ2-7
abundance: -
v_gene: TRBV2
CDR3aa: CASSEVAFFYEQYF
CDR3nt: TGTGCCAGCAGTGAAGTAGCATTCTTCTACGAGCAGTACTTC

d_gene: -
j_gene: TRBJ2-6
abundance: -
v_gene: TRBV29-1
CDR3aa: CSVPLLGANVLTF
CDR3nt: TGCAGCGTTCCACTCCTTGGGGCCAACGTCCTGACTTTC

d_gene: -
j_gene: TRBJ1-2
abundance: few
v_gene: TRBV27
CDR3aa: CASSQGTRVYGYTF
CDR3nt: TGTGCCAGCAGTCAAGGGACAAGGGTCTATGGCTACACCTTC

d_gene: -
j_gene: TRBJ1-5
abundance: few
v_gene: TRBV28
CDR3aa: CASRDLRDQPQHF
CDR3nt: TGTGCCAGCAGGGACCTCAGAGATCAGCCCCAGCATTTT

d_gene: -
j_gene: TRBJ2-7
abundance: -
v_gene: TRBV7-9
CDR3aa: CASSLSPSRYEQYF
CDR3nt: TGTGCCAGCAGCTTATCCCCCTCGCGGTACGAGCAGTACTTC

d_gene: -
j_gene: TRBJ2-7
abundance: once
v_gene: TRBV27
CDR3aa: CASSLSSAGTYEQYF
CDR3nt: TGTGCCAGCAGTTTATCAAGCGCAGGTACCTACGAGCAGTACTTC

d_gene: -
j_gene: TRBJ2-3
abundance: -
v_gene: TRBV5-1
CDR3aa: CASSWLSTDTQYF
CDR3nt: TGCGCCAGCAGCTGGCTAAGCACAGATACGCAGTATTTT

d_gene: -
j_gene: TRBJ1-2
abundance: -
v_gene: TRBV27
CDR3aa: CASSLGRDDGYTF
CDR3nt: TGTGCCAGCAGTTTAGGCAGGGATGATGGCTACACCTTC

d_gene: -
j_gene: TRBJ2-3
abundance: -
v_gene: TRBV5-1
CDR3aa: CASSLRTDTQYF
CDR3nt: TGCGCCAGCAGCCTCCGCACAGATACGCAGTATTTT

d_gene: TRBD2
j_gene: TRBJ2-3
abundance: -
v_gene: TRBV6-6
CDR3aa: CATAAGGSTDTQYF
CDR3nt: TGTGCCACCGCAGCGGGAGGAAGCACAGATACGCAGTATTTT

d_gene: -
j_gene: TRBJ2-3
abundance: -
v_gene: TRBV7-2
CDR3aa: CASSLRGGGTDTQYF
CDR3nt: TGTGCCAGCAGCTTGCGGGGTGGGGGCACAGATACGCAGTATTTT

d_gene: TRBD1
j_gene: TRBJ2-7
abundance: -
v_gene: TRBV18
CDR3aa: CASSPTQGLTSYEQYF
CDR3nt: TGTGCCAGCTCACCAACACAGGGGCTTACTTCCTACGAGCAGTACTTC

d_gene: TRBD1
j_gene: TRBJ1-1
abundance: -
v_gene: TRBV28
CDR3aa: CASSRGQGITEAFF
CDR3nt: TGTGCCAGCAGCCGTGGACAGGGCATCACTGAAGCTTTCTTT

d_gene: TRBD2
j_gene: TRBJ2-5
abundance: few
v_gene: TRBV9
CDR3aa: CASSVAGTRVETQYF
CDR3nt: TGTGCCAGCAGCGTAGCCGGGACTAGGGTAGAGACCCAGTACTTC

d_gene: -
j_gene: TRBJ1-2
abundance: -
v_gene: TRBV19
CDR3aa: CASSVASNYGYTF
CDR3nt: TGTGCCAGTAGCGTTGCGTCTAACTATGGCTACACCTTC

d_gene: -
j_gene: TRBJ1-3
abundance: -
v_gene: TRBV6-6
CDR3aa: CASSYSGTGNTIYF
CDR3nt: TGTGCCAGCAGTTACTCAGGGACGGGAAACACCATATATTTT

d_gene: TRBD1
j_gene: TRBJ2-1
abundance: -
v_gene: TRBV7-2
CDR3aa: CASRMDRSSYNEQFF
CDR3nt: TGTGCCAGCAGAATGGACAGGAGCTCCTACAATGAGCAGTTCTTC

d_gene: -
j_gene: TRBJ2-7
abundance: -
v_gene: TRBV27
CDR3aa: CASSLYQGLSYEQYF
CDR3nt: TGTGCCAGCAGTTTGTATCAGGGATTATCCTACGAGCAGTACTTC

d_gene: -
j_gene: TRBJ2-1
abundance: -
v_gene: TRBV28
CDR3aa: CASTTLFRDTHNEQFF
CDR3nt: TGTGCCAGCACAACCTTGTTTAGGGACACGCACAATGAGCAGTTCTTC

d_gene: TRBD1
j_gene: TRBJ1-2
abundance: -
v_gene: TRBV5-1
CDR3aa: CASSLVTGLNYGYTF
CDR3nt: TGCGCCAGCAGCTTGGTGACAGGGCTTAACTATGGCTACACCTTC

d_gene: -
j_gene: TRBJ2-1
abundance: -
v_gene: TRBV7-8
CDR3aa: CASSLRSGNYNEQFF
CDR3nt: TGTGCCAGCAGCTTACGTAGCGGAAATTACAATGAGCAGTTCTTC

d_gene: -
j_gene: TRBJ2-3
abundance: -
v_gene: TRBV6-1
CDR3aa: CASSEVYTDTQYF
CDR3nt: TGTGCCAGCAGTGAAGTATACACAGATACGCAGTATTTT

d_gene: TRBD1
j_gene: TRBJ2-1
abundance: -
v_gene: TRBV7-6
CDR3aa: CASSLMSGQGNEQFF
CDR3nt: TGTGCCAGCAGCTTAATGTCGGGACAGGGGAATGAGCAGTTCTTC

d_gene: TRBD1
j_gene: TRBJ1-1
abundance: -
v_gene: TRBV9
CDR3aa: CASSVAGTGTEAFF
CDR3nt: TGTGCCAGCAGCGTAGCGGGGACAGGGACTGAAGCTTTCTTT

d_gene: -
j_gene: TRBJ1-5
abundance: -
v_gene: TRBV28
CDR3aa: CASRANLGGNQPQHF
CDR3nt: TGTGCCAGCAGAGCGAATTTAGGGGGCAATCAGCCCCAGCATTTT

d_gene: TRBD2
j_gene: TRBJ2-6
abundance: -
v_gene: TRBV15
CDR3aa: CATSRDKKTSGIDSGANVLTF
CDR3nt: TGTGCCACCAGCAGAGATAAAAAGACTAGCGGAATAGACTCTGGGGCCAACGTCCTGACTTTC

d_gene: -
j_gene: TRBJ2-2
abundance: -
v_gene: TRBV14
CDR3aa: CASSQEWNTGELFF
CDR3nt: TGTGCCAGCAGCCAAGAGTGGAACACCGGGGAGCTGTTTTTT

d_gene: -
j_gene: TRBJ1-1
abundance: many
v_gene: TRBV2
CDR3aa: CASSLQGAGTEAFF
CDR3nt: TGTGCCAGCAGTCTCCAGGGTGCGGGCACTGAAGCTTTCTTT

d_gene: -
j_gene: TRBJ1-2
abundance: -
v_gene: TRBV29-1
CDR3aa: CSGLGGEGYGYTF
CDR3nt: TGCAGCGGGTTAGGTGGGGAGGGCTATGGCTACACCTTC

d_gene: -
j_gene: TRBJ2-7
abundance: few
v_gene: TRBV28
CDR3aa: CASSTSGTVYEQYF
CDR3nt: TGTGCCAGCAGTACATCAGGGACCGTCTACGAGCAGTACTTC

d_gene: TRBD2
j_gene: TRBJ2-7
abundance: once
v_gene: TRBV27
CDR3aa: CASSYIGTSGASTYEQYF
CDR3nt: TGTGCCAGCAGTTATATCGGGACTAGCGGAGCCTCCACCTACGAGCAGTACTTC

d_gene: -
j_gene: TRBJ2-5
abundance: few
v_gene: TRBV11-2
CDR3aa: CASSLGQQGRETQYF
CDR3nt: TGTGCCAGCAGCTTGGGGCAGCAAGGAAGAGAGACCCAGTACTTC

d_gene: -
j_gene: TRBJ2-1
abundance: -
v_gene: TRBV6-1
CDR3aa: CASSLRGAGLHEQFF
CDR3nt: TGTGCCAGCAGTCTACGGGGCGCGGGTCTCCATGAGCAGTTCTTC

d_gene: -
j_gene: TRBJ2-3
abundance: -
v_gene: TRBV11-2
CDR3aa: CASSLDISARGTDTQYF
CDR3nt: TGTGCCAGCAGCTTAGATATTTCCGCCAGGGGCACAGATACGCAGTATTTT

d_gene: TRBD1
j_gene: TRBJ1-4
abundance: -
v_gene: TRBV28
CDR3aa: CASRYSGTVNEKLFF
CDR3nt: TGTGCCAGCAGATACAGCGGGACAGTTAATGAAAAACTGTTTTTT

d_gene: -
j_gene: TRBJ1-2
abundance: -
v_gene: TRBV7-9
CDR3aa: CASSRTDLDGYTF
CDR3nt: TGTGCCAGCAGCCGGACCGATCTAGATGGCTACACCTTC

d_gene: TRBD1
j_gene: TRBJ2-1
abundance: -
v_gene: TRBV7-3
CDR3aa: CASSSWTGNEQFF
CDR3nt: TGTGCCAGCAGCTCCTGGACAGGGAATGAGCAGTTCTTC

d_gene: TRBD2
j_gene: TRBJ2-7
abundance: -
v_gene: TRBV7-9
CDR3aa: CASSPREALSYEQYF
CDR3nt: TGTGCCAGCAGCCCTCGGGAGGCCTTGTCCTACGAGCAGTACTTC

d_gene: TRBD2
j_gene: TRBJ2-1
abundance: -
v_gene: TRBV7-2
CDR3aa: CASSGGLVSEQFF
CDR3nt: TGTGCCAGCAGCGGGGGACTAGTATCTGAGCAGTTCTTC

d_gene: -
j_gene: TRBJ2-7
abundance: few
v_gene: TRBV5-1
CDR3aa: CASSGELSSYEQYF
CDR3nt: TGCGCCAGCAGCGGGGAACTAAGCTCCTACGAGCAGTACTTC

d_gene: TRBD2
j_gene: TRBJ2-7
abundance: -
v_gene: TRBV7-8
CDR3aa: CASSSPLAGGTEQYF
CDR3nt: TGTGCCAGCAGCTCTCCACTAGCGGGAGGGACTGAGCAGTACTTC

d_gene: -
j_gene: TRBJ2-5
abundance: -
v_gene: TRBV27
CDR3aa: CASTSLLNVRGLETQYF
CDR3nt: TGTGCCAGCACCTCCCTCCTCAACGTCAGAGGGTTAGAGACCCAGTACTTC

d_gene: -
j_gene: TRBJ2-2
abundance: -
v_gene: TRBV11-3
CDR3aa: CASSLNTGLPGELFF
CDR3nt: TGTGCCAGCAGCTTGAATACCGGGTTGCCCGGGGAGCTGTTTTTT

d_gene: -
j_gene: TRBJ2-7
abundance: -
v_gene: TRBV15
CDR3aa: CATSVLVGSYEQYF
CDR3nt: TGTGCCACCAGCGTCCTCGTTGGTTCCTACGAGCAGTACTTC

d_gene: -
j_gene: TRBJ2-1
abundance: -
v_gene: TRBV7-3
CDR3aa: CASSLLGTLYYNEQFF
CDR3nt: TGTGCCAGCAGCTTATTGGGGACTCTATACTACAATGAGCAGTTCTTC

d_gene: -
j_gene: TRBJ2-1
abundance: few
v_gene: TRBV5-5
CDR3aa: CASSFLTGPNNEQFF
CDR3nt: TGTGCCAGCAGCTTTTTAACAGGGCCCAACAATGAGCAGTTCTTC